These T cell receptor beta chains were read from a single sample in a study of cytomegalovirus exposure and HLA in healthy donors. Sequencing was performed with immunoSEQ multiplex PCR; in TCRdb, only in-frame clones are kept and a portion is missing. This repertoire includes some 110,000 clones. The sequencing sample was made of PBMCs. These TCRs come from a man aged 25-45 years in good health and CMV-seronegative. Both conserved end residues are part of each CDR3. A D gene is named only where the DNA matches it firmly.

V,D,J,CDR3,DNA
TRBV14,TRBD1,TRBJ1-5,CASSHTQGQPQHF,TGTGCCAGCAGCCATACACAGGGGCAGCCCCAGCATTTT
TRBV28,-,TRBJ1-1,CASSFAGAAFYMNTEAFF,TGTGCCAGCAGTTTCGCAGGGGCCGCCTTTTATATGAACACTGAAGCTTTCTTT
TRBV25-1,-,TRBJ2-5,CASSDYNRVAQETQYF,TGTGCCAGCAGTGATTATAACAGGGTGGCCCAAGAGACCCAGTACTTC
TRBV5-1,TRBD1,TRBJ2-2,CASSNGQGNTGELFF,TGCGCCAGCAGCAACGGACAGGGGAACACCGGGGAGCTGTTTTTT
TRBV9,TRBD2,TRBJ2-3,CASSVGASGVTDTQYF,TGTGCCAGCAGCGTAGGTGCTAGCGGGGTCACAGATACGCAGTATTTT
TRBV11-2,TRBD1,TRBJ2-2,CASSPGTGALGAGELFF,TGTGCCAGCAGCCCCGGGACAGGGGCCTTGGGAGCCGGGGAGCTGTTTTTT
TRBV30,-,TRBJ1-1,CAWSEWGSNTEAFF,TGTGCCTGGAGCGAGTGGGGCTCGAACACTGAAGCTTTCTTT
TRBV5-4,-,TRBJ1-5,CASSLSGGSNQPQHF,TGTGCCAGCAGCTTGTCCGGGGGTAGCAATCAGCCCCAGCATTTT
TRBV7-9,-,TRBJ2-2,CASSLAGGPTGELFF,TGTGCCAGCAGCTTAGCGGGGGGGCCCACCGGGGAGCTGTTTTTT
TRBV6-5,TRBD1,TRBJ2-5,CASSYRDRVSKQYF,TGTGCCAGCAGTTACCGGGACAGGGTTAGCAAGCAGTACTTC
TRBV25-1,TRBD1,TRBJ1-3,CASSGGQTRSGNTIYF,TGTGCCAGCAGTGGGGGACAGACTCGTTCTGGAAACACCATATATTTT
TRBV5-8,-,TRBJ2-3,CASSLAGGDTQYF,TGTGCCAGCAGCTTGGCCGGGGGAGATACGCAGTATTTT
TRBV27,TRBD1,TRBJ2-7,CASSFSPSFTGTGFSYEQYF,TGTGCCAGCAGTTTTTCCCCCTCGTTTACCGGGACAGGTTTCTCCTACGAGCAGTACTTC
TRBV6-1,-,TRBJ1-6,CASSEARVYNSPLHF,TGTGCCAGCAGTGAGGCCCGGGTCTATAATTCACCCCTCCACTTT
TRBV5-6,TRBD1,TRBJ2-3,CASSAFGGGQGKDTQYF,TGTGCCAGCAGCGCTTTTGGAGGGGGACAGGGGAAGGATACGCAGTATTTT
TRBV7-2,-,TRBJ2-1,CASTLAQGEQFF,TGTGCCAGCACCCTAGCTCAGGGTGAGCAGTTCTTC
TRBV5-4,-,TRBJ2-7,CASSDGTSPEQYF,TGTGCCAGCAGTGATGGGACTTCTCCCGAGCAGTACTTC
TRBV25-1,-,TRBJ2-3,CASTSADTQYF,TGTGCCAGCACTTCGGCAGATACGCAGTATTTT
TRBV6-5,TRBD2,TRBJ2-1,CASSSLAGGFYNEQFF,TGTGCCAGCAGTTCCCTGGCGGGGGGGTTCTACAATGAGCAGTTCTTC
TRBV18,-,TRBJ2-3,CASSVSTDTQYF,TGTGCCAGCTCAGTATCTACAGATACGCAGTATTTT
TRBV7-9,TRBD1,TRBJ1-4,CASSLGTASNEKLFF,TGTGCCAGCAGCTTGGGGACAGCGTCTAATGAAAAACTGTTTTTT
TRBV18,-,TRBJ2-7,CASSPPGSGQVYEQYF,TGTGCCAGCTCACCCCCCGGATCGGGACAAGTATACGAGCAGTACTTC
TRBV7-2,-,TRBJ1-2,CASSSGRYYGYTF,TGTGCCAGCAGTTCAGGGAGGTACTATGGCTACACCTTC
TRBV5-1,-,TRBJ2-3,CASSLGSAVPDTQYF,TGCGCCAGCAGCTTGGGGTCGGCGGTGCCAGATACGCAGTATTTT
TRBV27,TRBD1,TRBJ1-1,CASSLWVGTGASEAFF,TGTGCCAGCAGTTTATGGGTTGGGACAGGGGCTTCTGAAGCTTTCTTT
TRBV11-2,-,TRBJ1-1,CASSSSSRAFF,TGTGCCAGCAGCAGTTCCTCCAGGGCTTTCTTT
TRBV29-1,-,TRBJ2-2,CSAGQNTGELFF,TGCAGCGCGGGACAGAACACCGGGGAGCTGTTTTTT
TRBV7-3,-,TRBJ2-7,CASSFGPSYEQYF,TGTGCCAGCAGCTTTGGTCCCAGTTACGAGCAGTACTTC
TRBV11-2,TRBD1,TRBJ2-7,CASSQWTGHYEQYF,TGTGCCAGCAGCCAGTGGACAGGGCACTACGAGCAGTACTTC
TRBV28,-,TRBJ2-3,CASTGGSRTDTQYF,TGTGCCAGCACCGGGGGTAGCAGAACAGATACGCAGTATTTT
TRBV4-2,-,TRBJ2-2,CASSQVGTGELFF,TGTGCCAGCAGCCAAGTCGGGACCGGGGAGCTGTTTTTT
TRBV4-2,TRBD1,TRBJ1-6,CASSHDSYWTGENSPLHF,TGTGCCAGCAGCCATGACTCTTATTGGACAGGGGAGAACTCACCCCTCCACTTT
TRBV9,-,TRBJ2-5,CASSVGLKETQYF,TGTGCCAGCAGCGTTGGACTCAAAGAGACCCAGTACTTC
TRBV2,TRBD2,TRBJ2-7,CASSENPPAGGSYEQYF,TGTGCCAGCAGTGAAAACCCCCCAGCGGGGGGTTCCTACGAGCAGTACTTC
TRBV9,TRBD1,TRBJ2-3,CASSVDRGGSDTQYF,TGTGCCAGCAGCGTAGATAGAGGGGGCTCAGATACGCAGTATTTT
TRBV7-2,-,TRBJ2-4,CASTLAKTGTQYF,TGTGCCAGCACCTTGGCGAAAACCGGGACACAGTACTTC
TRBV5-1,-,TRBJ1-1,CASSLAGYTEAFF,TGCGCCAGCAGCTTGGCGGGATACACTGAAGCTTTCTTT
TRBV7-2,-,TRBJ1-3,CASSLRGDTIYF,TGTGCCAGCAGCCTTAGAGGAGACACCATATATTTT
TRBV7-7,-,TRBJ2-2,CASSLGPRGSTGELFF,TGTGCCAGCAGCTTAGGTCCCAGGGGAAGCACCGGGGAGCTGTTTTTT
TRBV2,-,TRBJ2-3,CASSTQGLADTQYF,TGTGCCAGCAGTACACAGGGTTTGGCAGATACGCAGTATTTT
TRBV5-4,TRBD2,TRBJ2-2,CASSLLAGVNTGELFF,TGTGCCAGCAGCCTACTAGCGGGGGTAAACACCGGGGAGCTGTTTTTT
TRBV30,-,TRBJ1-2,CAWSEFRGNYGYTF,TGTGCCTGGAGTGAGTTCAGGGGTAACTATGGCTACACCTTC
TRBV5-1,TRBD2,TRBJ2-5,CASSELAGAQETQYF,TGCGCCAGCAGCGAACTAGCGGGGGCCCAAGAGACCCAGTACTTC
TRBV5-5,TRBD1,TRBJ1-5,CASSLTGGDSNQPQHF,TGTGCCAGCAGCTTGACAGGGGGGGATAGCAATCAGCCCCAGCATTTT
TRBV5-5,TRBD1,TRBJ1-1,CASSLWDRGTEAFF,TGTGCCAGCAGCTTGTGGGACAGGGGAACTGAAGCTTTCTTT
TRBV6-5,-,TRBJ2-7,CASRRNGPPIYEQYF,TGTGCCAGCAGGAGAAATGGTCCTCCTATCTACGAGCAGTACTTC
TRBV6-5,TRBD1,TRBJ2-5,CASSYLTGAQETQYF,TGTGCCAGCAGTTACCTGACAGGGGCTCAAGAGACCCAGTACTTC
TRBV7-8,-,TRBJ2-2,CASSLGAVGELFF,TGTGCCAGCAGCTTAGGGGCTGTCGGGGAGCTGTTTTTT
TRBV13,-,TRBJ1-3,CASTYSRSRSSGNTIYF,TGTGCCAGCACCTACTCAAGGTCTAGGAGCTCTGGAAACACCATATATTTT